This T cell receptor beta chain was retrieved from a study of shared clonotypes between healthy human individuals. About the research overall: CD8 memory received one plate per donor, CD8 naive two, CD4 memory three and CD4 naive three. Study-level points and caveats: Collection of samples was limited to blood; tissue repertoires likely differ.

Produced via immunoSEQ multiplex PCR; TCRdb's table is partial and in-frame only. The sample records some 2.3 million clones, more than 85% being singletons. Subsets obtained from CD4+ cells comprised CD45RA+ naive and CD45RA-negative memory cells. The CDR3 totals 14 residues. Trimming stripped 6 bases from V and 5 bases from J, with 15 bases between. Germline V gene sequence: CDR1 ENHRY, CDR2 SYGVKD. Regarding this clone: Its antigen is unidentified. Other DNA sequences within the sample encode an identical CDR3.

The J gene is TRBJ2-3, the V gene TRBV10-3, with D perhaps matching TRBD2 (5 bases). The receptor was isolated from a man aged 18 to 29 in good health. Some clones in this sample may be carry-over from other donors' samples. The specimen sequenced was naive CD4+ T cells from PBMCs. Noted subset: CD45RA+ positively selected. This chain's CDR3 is CAISPGLAGDTQYF. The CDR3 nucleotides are TGTGCCATCAGCCCGGGTCTGGCGGGAGATACGCAGTATTTT.